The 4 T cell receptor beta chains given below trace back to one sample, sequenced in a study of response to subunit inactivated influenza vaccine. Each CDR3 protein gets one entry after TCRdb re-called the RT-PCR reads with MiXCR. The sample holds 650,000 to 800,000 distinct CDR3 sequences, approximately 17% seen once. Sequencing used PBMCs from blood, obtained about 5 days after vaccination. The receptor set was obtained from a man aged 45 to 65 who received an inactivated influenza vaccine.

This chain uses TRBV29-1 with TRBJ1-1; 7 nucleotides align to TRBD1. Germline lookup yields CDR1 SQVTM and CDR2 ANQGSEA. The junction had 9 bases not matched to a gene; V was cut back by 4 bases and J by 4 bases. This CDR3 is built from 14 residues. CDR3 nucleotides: TGCAGCGTTGTGAGTGTGCAGGGGGGCACTGAAGCTTTCTTT. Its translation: CSVVSVQGGTEAFF.

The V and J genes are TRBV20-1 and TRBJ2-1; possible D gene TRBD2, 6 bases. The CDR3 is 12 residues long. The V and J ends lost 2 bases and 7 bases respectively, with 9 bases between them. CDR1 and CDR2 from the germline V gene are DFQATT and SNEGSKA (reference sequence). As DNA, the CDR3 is TGCAGTGCTAGACTACTAGCAAATGAGCAGTTCTTC. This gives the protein CSARLLANEQFF.

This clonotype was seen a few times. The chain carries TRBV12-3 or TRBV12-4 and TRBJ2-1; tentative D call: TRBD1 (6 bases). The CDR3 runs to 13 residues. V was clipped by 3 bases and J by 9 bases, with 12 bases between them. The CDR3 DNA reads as TGTGCCAGCAGTTTCAGGGGCACACGTGAGCAGTTCTTC. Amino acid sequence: CASSFRGTREQFF.

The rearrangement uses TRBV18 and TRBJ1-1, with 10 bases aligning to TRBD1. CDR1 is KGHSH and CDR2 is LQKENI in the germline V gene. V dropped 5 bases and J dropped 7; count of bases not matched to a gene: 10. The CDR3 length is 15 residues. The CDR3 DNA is TGTGCCAGCTCATCACACCCGGGACAGGGGCGTGAAGCTTTCTTT. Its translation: CASSSHPGQGREAFF.